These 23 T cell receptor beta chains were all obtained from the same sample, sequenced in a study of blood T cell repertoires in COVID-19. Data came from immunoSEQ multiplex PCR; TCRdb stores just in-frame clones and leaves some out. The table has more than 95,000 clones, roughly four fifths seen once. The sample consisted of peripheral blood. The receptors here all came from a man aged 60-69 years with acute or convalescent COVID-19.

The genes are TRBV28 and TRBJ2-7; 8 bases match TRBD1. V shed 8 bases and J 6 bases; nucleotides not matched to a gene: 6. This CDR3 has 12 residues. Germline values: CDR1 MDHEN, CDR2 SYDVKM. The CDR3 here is CASWDRTREQYF. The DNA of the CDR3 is TGTGCCAGCTGGGACAGGACCCGCGAGCAGTACTTC.

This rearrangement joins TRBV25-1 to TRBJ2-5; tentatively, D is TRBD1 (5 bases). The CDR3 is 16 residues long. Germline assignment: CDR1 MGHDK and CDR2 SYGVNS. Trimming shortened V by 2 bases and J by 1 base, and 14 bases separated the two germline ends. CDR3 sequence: CASSESHQGIQETQYF. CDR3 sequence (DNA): TGTGCCAGCAGTGAAAGTCATCAGGGAATCCAAGAGACCCAGTACTTC.

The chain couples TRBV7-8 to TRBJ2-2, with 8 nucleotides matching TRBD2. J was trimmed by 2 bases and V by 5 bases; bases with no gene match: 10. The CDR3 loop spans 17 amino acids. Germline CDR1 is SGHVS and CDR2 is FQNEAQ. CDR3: CASSPLTGGTNTGELFF. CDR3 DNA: TGTGCCAGCAGCCCCCTTACGGGGGGGACCAACACCGGGGAGCTGTTTTTT.

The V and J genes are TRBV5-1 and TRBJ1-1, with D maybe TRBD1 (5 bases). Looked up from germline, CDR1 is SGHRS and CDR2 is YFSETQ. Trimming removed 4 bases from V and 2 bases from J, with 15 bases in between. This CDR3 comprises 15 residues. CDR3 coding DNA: TGCGCCAGCAGCCCCGGGCGGGGCCTTAACACTGAAGCTTTCTTT. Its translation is CASSPGRGLNTEAFF. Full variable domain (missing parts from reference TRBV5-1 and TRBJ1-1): KAGVTQTPRYLIKTRGQQVTLSCSPISGHRSVSWYQQTPGQGLQFLFEYFSETQRNKGNFPGRFSGRQFSNSRSEMNVSTLELGDSALYLCASSPGRGLNTEAFFGQGTRLTVV.

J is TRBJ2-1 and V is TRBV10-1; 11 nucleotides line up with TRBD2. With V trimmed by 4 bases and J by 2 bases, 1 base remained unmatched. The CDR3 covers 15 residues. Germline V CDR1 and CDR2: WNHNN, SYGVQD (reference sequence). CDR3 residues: CASSGLAGPYNEQFF. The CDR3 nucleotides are TGCGCCAGCAGTGGACTAGCGGGACCCTACAATGAGCAGTTCTTC.

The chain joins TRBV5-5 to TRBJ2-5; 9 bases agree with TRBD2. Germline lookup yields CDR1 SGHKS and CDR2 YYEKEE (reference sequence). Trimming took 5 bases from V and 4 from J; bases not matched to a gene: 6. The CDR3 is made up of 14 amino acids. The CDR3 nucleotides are TGTGCCAGCAGGCCCGGGACTAGCAGAGAGACCCAGTACTTC. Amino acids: CASRPGTSRETQYF.

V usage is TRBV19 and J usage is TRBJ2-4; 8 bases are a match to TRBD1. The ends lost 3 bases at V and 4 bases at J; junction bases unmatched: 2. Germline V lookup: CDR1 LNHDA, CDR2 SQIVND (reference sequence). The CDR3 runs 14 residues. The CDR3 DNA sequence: TGTGCCAGTAGTATTTGGACAGGGAAAAACATTCAGTACTTC. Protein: CASSIWTGKNIQYF.

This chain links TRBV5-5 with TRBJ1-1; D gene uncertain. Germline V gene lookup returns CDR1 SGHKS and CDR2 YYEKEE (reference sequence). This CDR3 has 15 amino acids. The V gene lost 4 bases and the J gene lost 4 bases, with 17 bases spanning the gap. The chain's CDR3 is CASSPRRAPTTEAFF. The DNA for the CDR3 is TGTGCCAGCAGCCCACGGAGGGCTCCGACCACTGAAGCTTTCTTT.

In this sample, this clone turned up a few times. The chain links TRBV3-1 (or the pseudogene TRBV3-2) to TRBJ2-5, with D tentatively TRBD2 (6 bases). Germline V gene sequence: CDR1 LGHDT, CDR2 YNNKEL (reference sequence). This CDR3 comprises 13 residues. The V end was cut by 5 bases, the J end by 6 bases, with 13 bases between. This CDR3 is CASSESGGKTQYF. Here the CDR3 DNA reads TGTGCCAGCAGCGAGTCCGGAGGGAAGACCCAGTACTTC.

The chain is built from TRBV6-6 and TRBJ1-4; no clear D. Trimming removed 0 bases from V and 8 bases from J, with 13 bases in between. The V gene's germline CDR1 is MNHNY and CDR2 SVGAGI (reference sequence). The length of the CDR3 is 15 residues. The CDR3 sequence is CASSYSWSSREKLFF. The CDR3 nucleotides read TGTGCCAGCAGTTACTCGTGGAGTTCGAGGGAAAAACTGTTTTTT.

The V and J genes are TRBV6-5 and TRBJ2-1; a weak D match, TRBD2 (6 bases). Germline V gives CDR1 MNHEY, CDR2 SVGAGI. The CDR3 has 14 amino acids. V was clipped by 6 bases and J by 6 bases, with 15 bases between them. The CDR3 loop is CASSPFVGGNEQFF. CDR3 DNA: TGTGCCAGCAGCCCCTTTGTGGGGGGCAATGAGCAGTTCTTC.

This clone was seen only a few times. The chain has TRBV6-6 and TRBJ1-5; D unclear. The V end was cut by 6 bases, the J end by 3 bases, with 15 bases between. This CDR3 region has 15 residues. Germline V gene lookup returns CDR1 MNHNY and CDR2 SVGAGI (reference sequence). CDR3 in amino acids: CASRSGLRANQPQHF. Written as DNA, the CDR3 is TGTGCCAGCAGGTCAGGTTTACGAGCCAATCAGCCCCAGCATTTT.

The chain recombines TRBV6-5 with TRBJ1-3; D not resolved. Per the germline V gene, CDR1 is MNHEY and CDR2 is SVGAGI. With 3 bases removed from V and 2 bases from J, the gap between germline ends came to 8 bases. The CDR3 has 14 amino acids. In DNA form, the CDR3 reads TGTGCCAGCAGTTATTCCAATCCTGGAAACACCATATATTTT. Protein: CASSYSNPGNTIYF.

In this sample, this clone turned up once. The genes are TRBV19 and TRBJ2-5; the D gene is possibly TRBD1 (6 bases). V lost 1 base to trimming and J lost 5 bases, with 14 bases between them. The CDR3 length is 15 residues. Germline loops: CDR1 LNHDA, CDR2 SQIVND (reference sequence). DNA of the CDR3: TGTGCCAGTAGTATAGGTCCAGGGGCGGGTGAGACCCAGTACTTC. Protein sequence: CASSIGPGAGETQYF.

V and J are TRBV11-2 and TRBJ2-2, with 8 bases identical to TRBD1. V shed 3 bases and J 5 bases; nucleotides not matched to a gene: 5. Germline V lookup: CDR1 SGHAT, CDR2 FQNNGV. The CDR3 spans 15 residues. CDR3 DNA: TGTGCCAGCAGCTTCGTTCAGGGGGCGACCGGGGAGCTGTTTTTT. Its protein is CASSFVQGATGELFF.

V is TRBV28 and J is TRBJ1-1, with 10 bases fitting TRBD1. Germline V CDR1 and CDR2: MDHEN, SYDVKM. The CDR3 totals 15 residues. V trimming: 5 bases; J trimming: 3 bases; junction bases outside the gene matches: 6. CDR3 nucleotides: TGTGCCAGCAGTCGCCCCGGGACAGGGGACACTGAAGCTTTCTTT. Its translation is CASSRPGTGDTEAFF.

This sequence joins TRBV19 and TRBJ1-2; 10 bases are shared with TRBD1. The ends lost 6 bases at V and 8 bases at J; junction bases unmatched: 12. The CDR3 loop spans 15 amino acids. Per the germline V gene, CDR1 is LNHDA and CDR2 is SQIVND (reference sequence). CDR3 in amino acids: CASRRIAGQGTGYTF. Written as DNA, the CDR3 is TGTGCCAGTAGAAGGATCGCGGGACAGGGGACGGGCTACACCTTC.

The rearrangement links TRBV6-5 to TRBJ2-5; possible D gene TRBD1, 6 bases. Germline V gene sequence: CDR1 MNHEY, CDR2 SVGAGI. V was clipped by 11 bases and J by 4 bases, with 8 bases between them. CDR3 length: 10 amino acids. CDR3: CAGGRETQYF. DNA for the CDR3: TGTGCCGGGGGCAGAGAGACCCAGTACTTC.

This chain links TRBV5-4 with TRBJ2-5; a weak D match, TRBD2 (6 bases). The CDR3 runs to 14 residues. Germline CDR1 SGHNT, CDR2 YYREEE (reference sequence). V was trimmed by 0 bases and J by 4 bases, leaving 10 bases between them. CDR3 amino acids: CASSLAGTRETQYF. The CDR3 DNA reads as TGTGCCAGCAGCTTGGCCGGGACTCGAGAGACCCAGTACTTC.

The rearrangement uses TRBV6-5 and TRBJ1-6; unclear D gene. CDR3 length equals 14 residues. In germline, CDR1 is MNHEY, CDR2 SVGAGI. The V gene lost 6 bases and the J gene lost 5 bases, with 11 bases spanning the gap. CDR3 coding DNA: TGTGCCAGCAGCGGACGGGAGGATAATTCACCCCTCCACTTT. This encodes CASSGREDNSPLHF.

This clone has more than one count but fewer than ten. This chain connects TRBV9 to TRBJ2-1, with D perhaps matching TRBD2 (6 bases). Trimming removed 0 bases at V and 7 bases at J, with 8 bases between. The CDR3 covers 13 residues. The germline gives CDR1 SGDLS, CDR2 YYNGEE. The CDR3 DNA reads TGTGCCAGCAGCGTAGCTGGAGGGAATGAGCAGTTCTTC. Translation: CASSVAGGNEQFF.

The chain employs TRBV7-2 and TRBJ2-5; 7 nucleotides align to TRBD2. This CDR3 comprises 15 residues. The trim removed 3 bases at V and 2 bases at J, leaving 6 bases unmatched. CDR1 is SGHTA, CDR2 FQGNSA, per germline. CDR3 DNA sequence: TGTGCCAGCAGCTTCAACCAGGGAGGGCAAGAGACCCAGTACTTC. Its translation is CASSFNQGGQETQYF.

CDR3 bases: TGTGCCAGCAGCAAAGCAGTGGAGAGCGCCCCGGAGGGGGAGCAGTACGTC. Its translation is CASSKAVESAPEGEQYV. The chain employs TRBV21-1 and TRBJ2-7; no DNA check was done on the table's D call, TRBD2. TRBV21-1 is listed as a pseudogene. CDR3 size: 17 residues.